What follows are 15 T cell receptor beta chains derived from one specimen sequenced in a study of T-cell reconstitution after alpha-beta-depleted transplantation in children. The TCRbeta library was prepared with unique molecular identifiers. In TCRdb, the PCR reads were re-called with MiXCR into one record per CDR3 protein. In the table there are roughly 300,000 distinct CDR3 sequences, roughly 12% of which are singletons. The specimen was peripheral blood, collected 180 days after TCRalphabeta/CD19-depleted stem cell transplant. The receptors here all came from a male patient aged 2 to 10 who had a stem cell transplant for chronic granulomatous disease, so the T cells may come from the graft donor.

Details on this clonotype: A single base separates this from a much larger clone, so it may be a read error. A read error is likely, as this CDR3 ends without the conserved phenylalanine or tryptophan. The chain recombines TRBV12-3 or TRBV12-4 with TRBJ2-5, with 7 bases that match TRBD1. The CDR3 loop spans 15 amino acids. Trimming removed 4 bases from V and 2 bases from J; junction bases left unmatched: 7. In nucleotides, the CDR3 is TGTGCCAGCAGTTCACGAGGGGGCCCACAAGAGACCCAGTACCTC. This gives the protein CASSSRGGPQETQYL.

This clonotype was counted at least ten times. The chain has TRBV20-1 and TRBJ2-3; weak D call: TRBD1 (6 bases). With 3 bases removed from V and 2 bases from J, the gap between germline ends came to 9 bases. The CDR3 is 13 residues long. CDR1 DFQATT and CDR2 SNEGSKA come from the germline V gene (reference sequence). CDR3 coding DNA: TGCAGTGCTAGTCAGGGGTCCACAGATACGCAGTATTTT. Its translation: CSASQGSTDTQYF.

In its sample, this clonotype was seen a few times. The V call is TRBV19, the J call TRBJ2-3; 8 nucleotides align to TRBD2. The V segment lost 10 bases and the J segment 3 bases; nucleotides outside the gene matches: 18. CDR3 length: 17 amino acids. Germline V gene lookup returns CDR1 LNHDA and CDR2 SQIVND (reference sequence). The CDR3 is CANYPPGLGSSTDTQYF. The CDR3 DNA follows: TGTGCCAACTACCCACCGGGACTAGGATCGTCGACAGATACGCAGTATTTT.

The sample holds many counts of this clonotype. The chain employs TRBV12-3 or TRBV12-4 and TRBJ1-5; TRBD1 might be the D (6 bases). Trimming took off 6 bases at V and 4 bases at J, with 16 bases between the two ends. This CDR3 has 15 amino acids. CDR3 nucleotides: TGTGCCAGCAGACACGGTACAGGGATGAATCAGCCCCAGCATTTT. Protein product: CASRHGTGMNQPQHF.

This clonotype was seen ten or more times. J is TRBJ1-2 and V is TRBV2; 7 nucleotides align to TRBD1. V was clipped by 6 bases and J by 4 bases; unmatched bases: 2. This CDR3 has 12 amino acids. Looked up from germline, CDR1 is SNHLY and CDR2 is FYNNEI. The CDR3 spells CASRGTAYGYTF. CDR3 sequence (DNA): TGTGCCAGCAGAGGGACAGCCTATGGCTACACCTTC.

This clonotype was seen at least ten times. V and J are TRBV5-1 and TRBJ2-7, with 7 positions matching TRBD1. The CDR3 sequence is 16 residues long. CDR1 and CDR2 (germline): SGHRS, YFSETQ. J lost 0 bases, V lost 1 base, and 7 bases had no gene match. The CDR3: CASSLTPWDSSYEQYF. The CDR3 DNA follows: TGCGCCAGCAGCTTGACCCCCTGGGACAGCTCCTACGAGCAGTACTTC.

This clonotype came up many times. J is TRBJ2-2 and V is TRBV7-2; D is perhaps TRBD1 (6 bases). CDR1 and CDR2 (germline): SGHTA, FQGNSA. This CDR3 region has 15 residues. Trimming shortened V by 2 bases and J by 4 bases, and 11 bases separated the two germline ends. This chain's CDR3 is CASSLRGKGTGELFF. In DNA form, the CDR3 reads TGTGCCAGCAGCTTAAGGGGGAAGGGCACCGGGGAGCTGTTTTTT.

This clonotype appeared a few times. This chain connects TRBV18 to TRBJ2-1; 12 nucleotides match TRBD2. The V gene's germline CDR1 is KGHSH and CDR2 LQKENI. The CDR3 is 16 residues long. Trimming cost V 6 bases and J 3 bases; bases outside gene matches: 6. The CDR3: CASSSSGGAVYNEQFF. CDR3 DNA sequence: TGTGCCAGCTCCTCTAGCGGGGGGGCCGTCTACAATGAGCAGTTCTTC.

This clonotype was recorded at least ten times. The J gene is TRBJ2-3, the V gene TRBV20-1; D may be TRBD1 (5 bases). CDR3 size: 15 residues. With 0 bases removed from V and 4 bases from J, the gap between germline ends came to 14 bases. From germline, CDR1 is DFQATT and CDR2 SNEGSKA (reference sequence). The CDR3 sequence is CSARDRVPGPDTQYF. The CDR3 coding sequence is TGCAGTGCTAGAGACAGGGTACCCGGTCCAGATACGCAGTATTTT.

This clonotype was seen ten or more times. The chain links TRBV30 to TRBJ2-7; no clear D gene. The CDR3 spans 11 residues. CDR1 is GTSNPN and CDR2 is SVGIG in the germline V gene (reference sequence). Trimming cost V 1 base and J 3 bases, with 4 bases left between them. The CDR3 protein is CAWSGFYEQYF. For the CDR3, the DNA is TGTGCCTGGAGTGGATTCTACGAGCAGTACTTC. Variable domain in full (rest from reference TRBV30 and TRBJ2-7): SQTIHQWPATLVQPVGSPLSLECTVEGTSNPNLYWYRQAAGRGLQLLFYSVGIGQISSEVPQNLSASRPQDRQFILSSKKLLLSDSGFYLCAWSGFYEQYFGPGTRLTVT.

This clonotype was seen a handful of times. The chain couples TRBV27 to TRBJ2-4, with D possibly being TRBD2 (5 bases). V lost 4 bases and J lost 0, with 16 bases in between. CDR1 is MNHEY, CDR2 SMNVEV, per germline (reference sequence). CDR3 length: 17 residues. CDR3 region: CASSSRIGGLAKNIQYF. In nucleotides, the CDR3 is TGTGCCAGCAGTTCCCGGATCGGAGGTCTAGCCAAAAACATTCAGTACTTC.

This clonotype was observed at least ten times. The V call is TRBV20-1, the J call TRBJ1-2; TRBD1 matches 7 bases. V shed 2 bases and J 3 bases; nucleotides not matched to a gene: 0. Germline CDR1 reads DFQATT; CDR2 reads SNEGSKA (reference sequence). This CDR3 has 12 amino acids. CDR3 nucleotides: TGCAGTGCTAGACAGGGGGACTATGGCTACACCTTC. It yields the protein CSARQGDYGYTF.

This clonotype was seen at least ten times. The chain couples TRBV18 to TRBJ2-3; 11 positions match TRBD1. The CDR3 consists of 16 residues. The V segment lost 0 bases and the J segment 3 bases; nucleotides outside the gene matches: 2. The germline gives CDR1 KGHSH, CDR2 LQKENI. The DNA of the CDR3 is TGTGCCAGCTCACCACCAGGGGACAGGGGGACAGATACGCAGTATTTT. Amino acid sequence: CASSPPGDRGTDTQYF.

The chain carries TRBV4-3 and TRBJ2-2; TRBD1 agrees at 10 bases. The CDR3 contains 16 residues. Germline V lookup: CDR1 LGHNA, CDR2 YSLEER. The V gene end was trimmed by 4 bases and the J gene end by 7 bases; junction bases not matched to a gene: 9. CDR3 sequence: CASSPADRGRGGELFF. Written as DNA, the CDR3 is TGCGCCAGCAGCCCAGCTGACAGGGGGCGTGGCGGGGAGCTGTTTTTT.

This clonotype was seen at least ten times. The CDR3 protein is CASSPFRRSSYNEQFF. The CDR3 DNA sequence: TGCGCCAGCAGCCCTTTTAGAAGAAGCTCCTACAATGAGCAGTTCTTC. The chain links TRBV5-1 to TRBJ2-1; D is unclear. V gave up 4 bases and J gave up 0 bases, with 14 bases separating them. The CDR3 is 16 amino acids. Germline V gives CDR1 SGHRS, CDR2 YFSETQ.